A selection of T cell receptor beta chains follows, all from one sample in a study of blood T cell repertoires in COVID-19. Libraries were prepared by immunoSEQ multiplex PCR; TCRdb keeps only in-frame clonotypes and omits some of them. The sample lists hundreds of thousands of clones, 80% to 90% occurring once. Input material: PBMCs or T cells enriched from blood (not recorded which). The source is a woman under 30 who had recovered from COVID-19. Both conserved end residues are part of each CDR3. The D gene is left open where the match is weak. Only some rows state a clone size, as once, few, many or a class for expanded clones.

>TRBV4-3|18|TRBD2|.|TRBJ2-3
CASSQDPPGREGTDTQYF
TGCGCCAGCAGCCAAGATCCGCCAGGGAGGGAGGGGACAGATACGCAGTATTTT
>TRBV4-2|15|.|.|TRBJ1-1
CASSLKRGGDTEAFF
TGTGCCAGCAGCTTAAAGAGGGGGGGGGACACTGAAGCTTTCTTT
>TRBV6-2/TRBV6-3|15|.|.|TRBJ2-7
CASSDGGSLSYEQYF
TGTGCCAGCAGTGATGGGGGGAGTTTGTCCTACGAGCAGTACTTC
>TRBV7-2|17|TRBD1|.|TRBJ1-6
CASSVNGQGAGNSPLHF
TGTGCCAGCAGCGTAAACGGACAGGGGGCAGGTAATTCACCCCTCCACTTT
>TRBV18|16|TRBD1|.|TRBJ1-4
CASSPTLGQGREKLFF
TGTGCCAGCTCACCTACCCTTGGACAGGGTAGGGAAAAACTGTTTTTT
>TRBV5-5|15|.|.|TRBJ2-1
CASSDHRASYNEQFF
TGTGCCAGCAGCGATCACAGGGCATCGTACAATGAGCAGTTCTTC
>TRBV4-1|14|TRBD2|.|TRBJ2-2
CASSQGRGDGELFF
TGCGCCAGCAGCCAAGGACGGGGGGACGGGGAGCTGTTTTTT
>TRBV28|13|.|.|TRBJ2-7
CASSSDSSYEQYF
TGTGCCAGCAGTTCGGACAGCTCCTACGAGCAGTACTTC
>TRBV7-2|14|TRBD1|.|TRBJ1-4
CASSAGQGKEKLFF
TGTGCCAGCAGCGCCGGACAGGGGAAAGAAAAACTGTTTTTT
>TRBV5-4|11|.|.|TRBJ1-1
CASSLAREAFF
TGTGCCAGCAGCTTGGCCAGGGAAGCTTTCTTT
>TRBV18|13|TRBD1|.|TRBJ2-7
CASSRAGGYEQYF
TGTGCCAGCTCACGAGCAGGGGGCTACGAGCAGTACTTC
>TRBV5-4|16|TRBD2|.|TRBJ2-3
CASSGYSSGSRGTQYF
TGTGCCAGCAGCGGGTATTCTAGCGGGAGTAGGGGTACGCAGTATTTT
>TRBV28|14|.|.|TRBJ1-4
CASSVTGANEKLFF
TGTGCCAGCAGTGTGACAGGCGCTAATGAAAAACTGTTTTTT
>TRBV5-1|14|.|.|TRBJ2-4
CASSIRGTTDIQYF
TGCGCCAGCAGCATTAGGGGGACAACGGACATTCAGTACTTC
>TRBV11-2|16|TRBD2|.|TRBJ2-7
CASSRVLAGGSYEQYF
TGTGCCAGCAGCCGCGTACTAGCGGGGGGCTCCTACGAGCAGTACTTC
>TRBV5-1|16|TRBD1|.|TRBJ2-7
CASSALPQGASYEQYF
TGCGCCAGCAGCGCCCTCCCCCAGGGGGCATCCTACGAGCAGTACTTC
>TRBV19|13|.|.|TRBJ1-1
CASSWTENTEAFF
TGTGCCAGTAGTTGGACAGAGAACACTGAAGCTTTCTTT
>TRBV19|15|.|.|TRBJ1-5
CASSIGSTAIQPQHF
TGTGCCAGTAGTATTGGCAGTACCGCCATTCAGCCCCAGCATTTT
>TRBV7-2|13|.|few|TRBJ1-4
CASRGQGSEKLFF
TGTGCCAGCAGGGGGCAGGGGAGTGAAAAACTGTTTTTT
>TRBV3-1/TRBV3-2|16|TRBD2|.|TRBJ2-3
CASSPWRELSADTQYF
TGTGCCAGCAGCCCCTGGCGGGAGTTAAGTGCAGATACGCAGTATTTT